What follows are 18 T cell receptor beta chains derived from one specimen sequenced in a study of T cell responses to AZD1222 COVID-19 vaccine. Data came from immunoSEQ multiplex PCR; TCRdb stores just in-frame clones and leaves some out. Of under 150,000 clones in the sample, approximately 92% were seen once. The material sequenced was peripheral blood, taken on day 0 of AZD1222 vaccination. The receptors shown here come from an adult in good health.

This chain joins TRBV6-5 and TRBJ2-1; 8 nucleotides agree with TRBD1. With V trimmed by 6 bases and J by 7 bases, 11 bases remained unmatched. This CDR3 region has 15 residues. Germline-derived CDR1 and CDR2 are MNHEY and SVGAGI. CDR3 in DNA: TGTGCCAGCAGACTACCAGGGGGCACGATTAATGAGCAGTTCTTC. This codes for CASRLPGGTINEQFF.

The rearrangement uses TRBV5-1 and TRBJ2-5, with D possibly TRBD2 on 6 matching bases. The V end was cut by 4 bases, the J end by 4 bases, with 14 bases between. Germline V gene data show CDR1 as SGHRS and CDR2 as YFSETQ. The CDR3 is 14 amino acids. CDR3: CASSVGLPPETQYF. Here the CDR3 DNA reads TGCGCCAGCAGCGTTGGACTACCCCCAGAGACCCAGTACTTC.

This chain joins TRBV15 and TRBJ2-6, with D tentatively TRBD1 (6 bases). Per germline, CDR1 LNHNV and CDR2 YYDKDF (reference sequence). V was pared by 0 bases and J by 0 bases, with 6 bases between. This CDR3 contains 16 residues. CDR3 in DNA: TGTGCCACCAGCAGAGACAGGGGCTCTGGGGCCAACGTCCTGACTTTC. Its protein product is CATSRDRGSGANVLTF.

The chain uses TRBV2 and TRBJ1-2; D is perhaps TRBD1 (6 bases). The germline gives CDR1 SNHLY, CDR2 FYNNEI. Trimming removed 7 bases from V and 4 bases from J, with 16 bases in between. The CDR3 consists of 14 residues. CDR3 amino acids: CASTGDRDTYGYTF. The CDR3 coding sequence is TGTGCCAGCACCGGGGACCGGGACACCTATGGCTACACCTTC.

The chain uses TRBV19 and TRBJ2-3; D might be TRBD1 (5 bases). The V gene lost 4 bases and the J gene lost 5 bases, with 16 bases spanning the gap. In germline, CDR1 is LNHDA, CDR2 SQIVND (reference sequence). This CDR3 is built from 15 residues. The CDR3 spells CASSRYYSQGDTQYF. The DNA of the CDR3 is TGTGCCAGTAGTAGGTACTACAGCCAGGGAGATACGCAGTATTTT.

This chain links TRBV5-4 with TRBJ2-2; D might be TRBD1 (6 bases). The CDR3 runs 14 residues. Germline-derived CDR1 and CDR2 are SGHNT and YYREEE (reference sequence). The V end was cut by 2 bases, the J end by 4 bases, with 9 bases between. In DNA form, the CDR3 reads TGTGCCAGCAGCTTACAGGGTGGCACCGGGGAGCTGTTTTTT. It yields the protein CASSLQGGTGELFF.

Worth noting for this clone: Other DNA sequences in the sample encode the same CDR3. The rearrangement links TRBV18 to TRBJ1-5; no clear D gene. The CDR3 runs 13 residues. V shed 5 bases and J shed 3 bases, with 8 bases lying between them. Germline CDR1 is KGHSH and CDR2 is LQKENI. The CDR3 here is CASSGQSNQPQHF. In nucleotides, the CDR3 is TGTGCCAGCTCAGGTCAGTCCAATCAGCCCCAGCATTTT. The variable domain in full, with the rest retrieved from reference TRBV18 and TRBJ1-5, is NAGVMQNPRHLVRRRGQEARLRCSPMKGHSHVYWYRQLPEEGLKFMVYLQKENIIDESGMPKERFSAEFPKEGPSILRIQQVVRGDSAAYFCASSGQSNQPQHFGDGTRLSIL.

The chain uses TRBV20-1 and TRBJ2-1, with 8 positions matching TRBD2. V dropped 3 bases and J dropped 0; count of bases not matched to a gene: 7. There are 16 residues in the CDR3. Per germline, CDR1 DFQATT and CDR2 SNEGSKA (reference sequence). CDR3 loop: CSASRTSSGSYNEQFF. The CDR3 DNA sequence: TGCAGTGCTAGTCGGACTAGCAGTGGCTCCTACAATGAGCAGTTCTTC.

V and J are TRBV29-1 and TRBJ2-7; 10 bases map to TRBD1. This CDR3 is 13 amino acids long. Germline-derived CDR1 and CDR2 are SQVTM and ANQGSEA. The trim removed 7 bases at V and 4 bases at J, leaving 7 bases unmatched. The CDR3 DNA is TGCAGCGCCTCAGGGGACAGGGGATACGAGCAGTACTTC. It is translated as CSASGDRGYEQYF.

The J gene is TRBJ1-5, the V gene TRBV15; D is unclear. This CDR3 region has 16 residues. V lost 1 base and J lost 1, with 11 bases in between. Germline-derived CDR1 and CDR2 are LNHNV and YYDKDF (reference sequence). DNA of the CDR3: TGTGCCACCAGCAGAGGGAGCAGGTTCAGCAATCAGCCCCAGCATTTT. Translated, it gives CATSRGSRFSNQPQHF.

The rearrangement uses TRBV27 and TRBJ1-3; D not certain. CDR3 length: 14 amino acids. Trimming cost V 4 bases and J 5 bases, with 12 bases left between them. Germline V gene data show CDR1 as MNHEY and CDR2 as SMNVEV (reference sequence). The CDR3 protein is CASSSGSTRNTIYF. The CDR3 DNA is TGTGCCAGCAGTTCTGGTAGTACGAGAAACACCATATATTTT.

The chain employs TRBV7-9 and TRBJ1-2, with a weak D call TRBD1 (5 bases). The CDR3 extends over 16 amino acids. Germline CDR1 is SEHNR and CDR2 is FQNEAQ (reference sequence). The V and J ends lost 5 bases and 1 base respectively, with 17 bases between them. The CDR3 reads CASSPDGDGVNYGYTF. The CDR3 nucleotides read TGTGCCAGCAGCCCCGATGGGGACGGCGTTAACTATGGCTACACCTTC.

The rearrangement links TRBV28 to TRBJ1-2; D not certain. Per the germline V gene, CDR1 is MDHEN and CDR2 is SYDVKM. Trimming stripped 3 bases from V and 8 bases from J, with 10 bases between. The CDR3 sequence is 12 residues long. The CDR3 reads CASSLAKLGYTF. The DNA for the CDR3 is TGTGCCAGCAGTTTGGCTAAATTGGGCTACACCTTC.

V gene TRBV5-4 combines with J gene TRBJ2-3, with D possibly matching TRBD2 (6 bases). Trimming took off 6 bases at V and 0 bases at J, with 11 bases between the two ends. There are 14 residues in the CDR3. Looked up from germline, CDR1 is SGHNT and CDR2 is YYREEE (reference sequence). The CDR3 nucleotides are TGTGCCAGCATCGCGGGACCAAGCACAGATACGCAGTATTTT. This sequence encodes CASIAGPSTDTQYF.

The chain joins TRBV13 to TRBJ2-7, with D possibly TRBD1 on 6 matching bases. This CDR3 has 16 amino acids. The V gene's germline CDR1 is PRHDT and CDR2 FYEKMQ (reference sequence). The germline V and J ends were trimmed by 0 bases and 2 bases, with 14 bases remaining between them. As DNA, the CDR3 is TGTGCCAGCAGCTTAGGTTTAGAGGACAGAACCTACGAGCAGTACTTC. It is translated as CASSLGLEDRTYEQYF.

J is TRBJ2-1 and V is TRBV7-9; 9 nucleotides agree with TRBD2. CDR1 is SEHNR, CDR2 FQNEAQ, per germline (reference sequence). The CDR3 covers 15 residues. V lost 5 bases and J lost 7; bases outside the gene matches: 9. The CDR3: CASSHVSGSKNEQFF. CDR3 coding DNA: TGTGCCAGCAGCCACGTTAGCGGGAGTAAAAATGAGCAGTTCTTC.

The rearrangement links TRBV18 to TRBJ1-4; D might be TRBD1 (5 bases). Per the germline V gene, CDR1 is KGHSH and CDR2 is LQKENI. Between the trimmed V and J ends, which lost 3 bases and 4 bases, there was a span of 12 bases. CDR3 size: 15 residues. The CDR3, as DNA: TGTGCCAGCTCACCCGCGGCAGGGTATAATGAAAAACTGTTTTTT. It translates to CASSPAAGYNEKLFF.

The DNA of the CDR3 is TGTGCCAGTACCCTTCGGGGGGCGAGATCCTACGAGCAGTACTTC. The encoded protein is CASTLRGARSYEQYF. V is TRBV18 and J is TRBJ2-7; tentative D call: TRBD2 (7 bases). CDR1 is KGHSH and CDR2 is LQKENI in the germline V gene. The CDR3 runs to 15 residues. V was trimmed by 9 bases and J by 1 base, leaving 19 bases between them. Combining the CDR3 with reference TRBV18 and TRBJ2-7 gives the whole variable domain NAGVMQNPRHLVRRRGQEARLRCSPMKGHSHVYWYRQLPEEGLKFMVYLQKENIIDESGMPKERFSAEFPKEGPSILRIQQVVRGDSAAYFCASTLRGARSYEQYFGPGTRLTVT.